Presented here are 15 T cell receptor beta chains from one specimen sequenced in a study of cytomegalovirus exposure and HLA in healthy donors. With 60 Vbeta and 13 Jbeta primers, the PCR was carried out. TCRdb keeps only in-frame clones here, not all; method: immunoSEQ multiplex PCR. The profile covers about 130,000 clones, with roughly 71% appearing a single time and approximately 5% taken by the ten largest. Input material: PBMCs. These TCRs come from a woman in her forties or fifties in good health and CMV-seropositive.

V gene TRBV5-1 combines with J gene TRBJ1-4, with D tentatively TRBD1 (5 bases). Germline V gene lookup returns CDR1 SGHRS and CDR2 YFSETQ. Trimming took off 4 bases at V and 0 bases at J, with 13 bases between the two ends. This CDR3 region has 16 residues. The CDR3 DNA is TGCGCCAGCAGCCCGGACATTATTGCAACTAATGAAAAACTGTTTTTT. Translated: CASSPDIIATNEKLFF.

The chain joins TRBV6-1 to TRBJ1-4, with no clear D. The V end was cut by 1 base, the J end by 8 bases, with 14 bases between. The V gene's germline CDR1 is MNHNS and CDR2 SASEGT. The CDR3 spans 15 residues. The CDR3 spells CASSEVRGRVEKLFF. The CDR3 nucleotides are TGTGCCAGCAGTGAAGTGCGGGGAAGAGTGGAAAAACTGTTTTTT.

This clone was seen only once. The chain recombines TRBV19 with TRBJ2-3; TRBD2 matches 11 bases. V shed 5 bases, J shed 3 bases, and the junction held 10 bases outside the gene matches. CDR3 length: 17 amino acids. Per the germline V gene, CDR1 is LNHDA and CDR2 is SQIVND (reference sequence). CDR3 bases: TGTGCCAGTAGTCGGGCTAGCGGGGGGATTAGAACAGATACGCAGTATTTT. Encoded protein: CASSRASGGIRTDTQYF. The full variable domain, in which reference TRBV19 and TRBJ2-3 provide the parts outside the CDR3, is DGGITQSPKYLFRKEGQNVTLSCEQNLNHDAMYWYRQDPGQGLRLIYYSQIVNDFQKGDIAEGYSVSREKKESFPLTVTSAQKNPTAFYLCASSRASGGIRTDTQYFGPGTRLTVL.

The chain combines TRBV7-9 with TRBJ2-7; TRBD1 might be the D (5 bases). V lost 6 bases to trimming and J lost 4 bases, with 13 bases between them. Looked up from germline, CDR1 is SEHNR and CDR2 is FQNEAQ (reference sequence). The CDR3 contains 13 residues. CDR3 in amino acids: CASRHDRVYEQYF. Here the CDR3 DNA reads TGTGCCAGCAGACACGACAGAGTTTACGAGCAGTACTTC.

Only one count was recorded for this clone. The CDR3 loop is CAWAAGGTQYF. For the CDR3, the DNA is TGTGCCTGGGCCGCGGGGGGGACCCAGTACTTC. This chain connects TRBV30 to TRBJ2-5; 8 bases agree with TRBD2. V lost 5 bases to trimming and J lost 7 bases; unmatched junction nucleotides: 3. The CDR3 covers 11 residues. From germline, CDR1 is GTSNPN and CDR2 SVGIG (reference sequence).

The CDR3 here is CASSLEQPYEQYF. The CDR3 region has the DNA TGTGCCAGCAGCTTAGAACAACCCTACGAGCAGTACTTC. This sequence joins TRBV7-2 and TRBJ2-7; D not certain. There are 13 residues in the CDR3. Trimming removed 1 base at V and 2 bases at J, with 6 bases between. Germline CDR1 and CDR2: SGHTA and FQGNSA. The variable domain in full, completed from reference TRBV7-2 and TRBJ2-7, reads GAGVSQSPSNKVTEKGKDVELRCDPISGHTALYWYRQSLGQGLEFLIYFQGNSAPDKSGLPSDRFSAERTGGSVSTLTIQRTQQEDSAVYLCASSLEQPYEQYFGPGTRLTVT.

This chain uses TRBV5-1 with TRBJ2-7; D is perhaps TRBD1 (5 bases). The CDR3 is 13 amino acids. The V end was cut by 0 bases, the J end by 5 bases, with 9 bases between. Germline CDR1 is SGHRS and CDR2 is YFSETQ. Here the CDR3 reads CASSLEGLDEQYF. CDR3 coding DNA: TGCGCCAGCAGCTTGGAGGGGTTGGACGAGCAGTACTTC.

The CDR3 nucleotides are TGCGCCAGCAGCCCGTCCCTAGAATTCTACGAGCAGTACTTC. Encoded protein: CASSPSLEFYEQYF. This chain links TRBV5-1 with TRBJ2-7; D gene unclear. The V gene's germline CDR1 is SGHRS and CDR2 YFSETQ. V dropped 4 bases and J dropped 3 bases, with 14 bases sitting between them. This CDR3 contains 14 residues.

This clone was seen only a few times. The V call is TRBV10-3, the J call TRBJ2-1; TRBD1 aligns across 7 bases. Germline loops: CDR1 ENHRY, CDR2 SYGVKD. Trimming at V came to 0 bases and at J to 13 bases, leaving 9 bases not matched to a gene. This CDR3 has 14 amino acids. The CDR3 sequence: CAISESMEGGGQFF. DNA of the CDR3: TGTGCCATCAGTGAGTCGATGGAAGGGGGCGGACAGTTCTTC.

The genes are TRBV7-9 and TRBJ2-5; TRBD2 is a possible D gene (5 bases). This CDR3 is built from 14 residues. V lost 3 bases, J lost 6 bases, and 14 bases lay in between. The germline gives CDR1 SEHNR, CDR2 FQNEAQ (reference sequence). The CDR3, as DNA: TGTGCCAGCAGCTTCCGGGAAACCCCCAAGACCCAGTACTTC. This codes for CASSFRETPKTQYF. Looking up the rest from reference TRBV7-9 and TRBJ2-5 gives the full variable domain: DTGVSQNPRHKITKRGQNVTFRCDPISEHNRLYWYRQTLGQGPEFLTYFQNEAQLEKSRLLSDRFSAERPKGSFSTLEIQRTEQGDSAMYLCASSFRETPKTQYFGPGTRLLVL.

The V gene is TRBV30, the J gene TRBJ1-5; D is ambiguous. V shed 6 bases and J shed 2 bases, with 11 bases lying between them. Germline CDR1 is GTSNPN and CDR2 is SVGIG (reference sequence). This CDR3 comprises 13 residues. The CDR3 is CACLSPGNQPQHF. For the CDR3, the DNA is TGTGCCTGTCTCTCTCCGGGCAATCAGCCCCAGCATTTT.

The chain carries TRBV19 and TRBJ1-4, with D unresolved. CDR1 is LNHDA, CDR2 SQIVND, per germline (reference sequence). The CDR3 runs to 14 residues. V lost 7 bases, J lost 0 bases, and 9 bases lay in between. This CDR3 is CASKQVATNEKLFF. CDR3 in DNA: TGTGCCAGTAAGCAGGTTGCAACTAATGAAAAACTGTTTTTT.

This chain connects TRBV5-1 to TRBJ2-1, with unresolved D. With 2 bases removed from V and 7 bases from J, the gap between germline ends came to 16 bases. The V gene's germline CDR1 is SGHRS and CDR2 YFSETQ. This CDR3 has 15 residues. CDR3 DNA sequence: TGCGCCAGCAGCTTCGGGTTGGATTTTAGTAATGAGCAGTTCTTC. As protein: CASSFGLDFSNEQFF.

The genes are TRBV9 and TRBJ1-3; D unclear. The CDR3 length is 16 residues. The V end lost 0 bases, the J end lost 4 bases, and 14 bases lay between the germline ends. Germline values: CDR1 SGDLS, CDR2 YYNGEE. This chain's CDR3 is CASSVGRGSAGNTIYF. The CDR3 DNA reads as TGTGCCAGCAGCGTAGGAAGAGGGTCTGCAGGAAACACCATATATTTT.

The rearrangement links TRBV7-9 to TRBJ2-5; 11 nucleotides match TRBD1. CDR1 and CDR2 from the germline V gene are SEHNR and FQNEAQ (reference sequence). V lost 5 bases to trimming and J lost 4 bases; unmatched junction nucleotides: 12. This CDR3 has 17 residues. The CDR3 here is CASSPGAGQGGRETQYF. The CDR3 DNA is TGTGCCAGCAGCCCGGGTGCGGGACAGGGGGGACGAGAGACCCAGTACTTC.